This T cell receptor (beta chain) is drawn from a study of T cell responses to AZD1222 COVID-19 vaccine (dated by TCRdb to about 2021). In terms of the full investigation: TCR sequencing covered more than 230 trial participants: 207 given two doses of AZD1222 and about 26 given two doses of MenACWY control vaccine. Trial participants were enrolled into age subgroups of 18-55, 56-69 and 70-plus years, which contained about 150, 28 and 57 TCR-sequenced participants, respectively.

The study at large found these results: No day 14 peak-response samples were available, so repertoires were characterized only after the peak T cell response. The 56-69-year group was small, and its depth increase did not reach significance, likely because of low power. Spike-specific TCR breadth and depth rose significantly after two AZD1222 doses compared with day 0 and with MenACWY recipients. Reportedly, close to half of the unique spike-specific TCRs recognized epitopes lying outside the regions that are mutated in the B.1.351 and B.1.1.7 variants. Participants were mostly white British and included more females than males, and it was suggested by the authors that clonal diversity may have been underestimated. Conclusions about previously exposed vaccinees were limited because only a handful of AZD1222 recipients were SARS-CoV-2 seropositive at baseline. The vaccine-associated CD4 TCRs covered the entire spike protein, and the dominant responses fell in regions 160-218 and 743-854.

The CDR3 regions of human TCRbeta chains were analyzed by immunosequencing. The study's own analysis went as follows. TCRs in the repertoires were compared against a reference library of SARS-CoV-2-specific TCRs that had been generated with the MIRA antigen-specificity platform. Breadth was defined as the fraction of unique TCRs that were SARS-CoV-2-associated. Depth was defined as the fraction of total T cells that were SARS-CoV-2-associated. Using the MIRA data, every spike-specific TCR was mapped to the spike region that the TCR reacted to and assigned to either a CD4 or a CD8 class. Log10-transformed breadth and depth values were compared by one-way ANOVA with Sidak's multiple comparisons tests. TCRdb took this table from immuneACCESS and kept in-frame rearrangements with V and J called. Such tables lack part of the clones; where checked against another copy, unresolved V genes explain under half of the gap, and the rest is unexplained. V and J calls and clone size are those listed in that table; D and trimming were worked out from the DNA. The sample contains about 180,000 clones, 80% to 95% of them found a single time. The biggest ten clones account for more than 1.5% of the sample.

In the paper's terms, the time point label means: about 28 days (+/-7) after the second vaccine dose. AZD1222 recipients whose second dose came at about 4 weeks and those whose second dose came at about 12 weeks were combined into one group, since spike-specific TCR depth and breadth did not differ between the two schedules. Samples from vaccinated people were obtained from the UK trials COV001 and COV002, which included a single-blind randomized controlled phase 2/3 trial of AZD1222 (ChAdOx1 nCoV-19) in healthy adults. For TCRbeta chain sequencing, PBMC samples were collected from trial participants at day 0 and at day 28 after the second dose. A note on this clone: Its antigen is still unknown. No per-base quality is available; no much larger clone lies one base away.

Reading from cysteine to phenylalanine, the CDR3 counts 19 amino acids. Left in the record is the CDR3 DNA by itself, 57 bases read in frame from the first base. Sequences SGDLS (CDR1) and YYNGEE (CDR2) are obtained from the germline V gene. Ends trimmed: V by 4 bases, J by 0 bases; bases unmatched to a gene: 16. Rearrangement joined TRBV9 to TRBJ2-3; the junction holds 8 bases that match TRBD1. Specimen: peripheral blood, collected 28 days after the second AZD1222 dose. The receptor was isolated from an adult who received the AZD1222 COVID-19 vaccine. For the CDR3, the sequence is CASSFRTGSVSLSTDTQYF. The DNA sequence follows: TGTGCCAGCAGCTTCCGGACAGGGAGCGTATCCCTTAGCACAGATACGCAGTATTTT.